The text below deals with one TCR beta chain. The data belong to a study of blood T cell repertoires in COVID-19. In the study overall: The samples span acute and convalescent COVID-19 from the United States, Italy and Spain. The analysed material was cDNA or gDNA that came from T cells, B-cell-depleted T cells, or PBMCs.

Original methodology: Reference gene primer amplification in the assay estimated nucleated cell counts. Some clones are missing from TCRdb's copy, which holds only in-frame ones; the method was immunoSEQ multiplex PCR. The V and J calls and clone size are taken from that table; D and trimming were inferred from the DNA. The repertoire holds 270,000 or so clones, with about nine tenths as singletons. This CDR3 is built from 15 residues. In germline, CDR1 is SEHNR, CDR2 FQNEAQ (reference sequence). V lost 5 bases, J lost 2 bases, and 7 bases stayed unmatched. Sequences were obtained from peripheral blood. The chain is built from TRBV7-9 and TRBJ2-7, with 9 bases identical to TRBD1. The clonotype comes from a woman between 40 and 50 years old who had recovered from COVID-19. CDR3 loop: CASSPGTGKTYEQYF. The CDR3 nucleotides are TGTGCCAGCAGCCCAGGGACAGGGAAGACCTACGAGCAGTACTTC.